The 31 T cell receptor beta chains below all came from one sample that was sequenced in a study of T cell repertoires in cytomegalovirus infection. TCRdb called the reads again in MiXCR, with one record for every CDR3 protein. This sample yields about 260,000 distinct CDR3 sequences, of which around 13% are seen a single time; around 9% belongs to the top ten. The material sequenced was PBMCs. These receptors were obtained from a human donor in good health (CMV status not recorded). Some clones in this sample may be carry-over from other donors' samples.

The CDR3 region has the DNA TGTGCCAGCAGCGCGGGCCGCGCGGATTCACCCCTCCACTTT. Its translation: CASSAGRADSPLHF. The chain joins TRBV5-5 to TRBJ1-6; D is uncertain. Looked up from germline, CDR1 is SGHKS and CDR2 is YYEKEE (reference sequence). The CDR3 consists of 14 residues. The germline V and J ends were trimmed by 4 bases and 8 bases, with 13 bases remaining between them.

This clonotype was observed a handful of times. V and J are TRBV7-2 and TRBJ2-1; D gene ambiguous. The CDR3 runs 15 residues. Trimming shortened V by 5 bases and J by 4 bases, and 15 bases separated the two germline ends. Germline CDR1 SGHTA, CDR2 FQGNSA. CDR3 sequence: CASSPQAAEYNEQFF. CDR3 in DNA: TGTGCCAGCAGCCCCCAGGCGGCGGAATACAATGAGCAGTTCTTC.

CDR3 residues: CASRPASPNAGELFF. For the CDR3, the DNA is TGTGCCAGCAGGCCTGCGTCTCCGAATGCCGGGGAGCTGTTTTTT. The rearrangement uses TRBV6-2 or TRBV6-3 and TRBJ2-2; the D is unclear. This CDR3 contains 15 residues. The germline V and J ends were trimmed by 6 bases and 6 bases, with 17 bases remaining between them. The V gene's germline CDR1 is MNHEY and CDR2 SVGEGT.

This clonotype was counted at least ten times. This sequence joins TRBV4-1 and TRBJ2-6; D is unresolved. The germline V and J ends were trimmed by 1 base and 0 bases, with 13 bases remaining between them. Per the germline V gene, CDR1 is MGHRA and CDR2 is YSYEKL. The CDR3 spans 18 residues. CDR3 nucleotides: TGCGCCAGCAGCCAAGGTGCAGATAGATTCTCTGGGGCCAACGTCCTGACTTTC. This gives the protein CASSQGADRFSGANVLTF.

This clonotype was observed many times. The gene calls are TRBV7-2 and TRBJ2-7, with 10 bases identical to TRBD2. The junction had 9 bases not matched to a gene; V was cut back by 5 bases and J by 2 bases. Germline loops: CDR1 SGHTA, CDR2 FQGNSA. This CDR3 comprises 16 residues. CDR3 coding DNA: TGTGCCAGCAGCCCCCGAGCACTAGCGGGAACCTACGAGCAGTACTTC. It specifies CASSPRALAGTYEQYF.

This clonotype was found a few times. This chain uses TRBV25-1 with TRBJ2-5; 9 positions agree with TRBD2. CDR1 MGHDK and CDR2 SYGVNS come from the germline V gene. This CDR3 region has 17 residues. The ends lost 1 base at V and 5 bases at J; junction bases unmatched: 11. The CDR3 loop reads CASSESKGRGGGETQYF. DNA for the CDR3: TGTGCCAGCAGTGAATCAAAGGGGCGGGGGGGCGGGGAGACCCAGTACTTC.

This clonotype occurred a few times. This chain uses TRBV10-3 with TRBJ2-3, with 10 bases matching TRBD2. CDR3 size: 13 residues. Germline trimming cut 10 bases from V and 0 bases from J; bases unmatched to any gene: 1. Germline CDR1 is ENHRY and CDR2 is SYGVKD. The DNA for the CDR3 is TGTGCCACTAGCGGGGGTAGCACAGATACGCAGTATTTT. Its protein product is CATSGGSTDTQYF.

In this sample, this clonotype turned up a few times. The CDR3 reads CSARDLASGRTNTGELFF. In DNA form, the CDR3 reads TGCAGTGCTAGAGATCTGGCTAGCGGGAGGACGAACACCGGGGAGCTGTTTTTT. J is TRBJ2-2 and V is TRBV20-1, with 11 positions matching TRBD2. From germline, CDR1 is DFQATT and CDR2 SNEGSKA (reference sequence). The CDR3 sequence is 18 residues long. With 0 bases clipped from V and 0 bases from J, the junction kept 6 bases outside the gene matches.

This clonotype was found many times. The V call is TRBV6-1, the J call TRBJ2-7; D might be TRBD1 or TRBD2, each matching 5 bases. Germline CDR1 reads MNHNS; CDR2 reads SASEGT. Trimming pared 7 bases from V and 3 bases from J, leaving 13 bases between. The CDR3 contains 13 residues. The chain's CDR3 is CASTPGTNYEQYF. The CDR3 DNA sequence: TGTGCCAGCACCCCCGGGACCAACTACGAGCAGTACTTC.

Ten or more counts support this clonotype. The chain links TRBV5-5 to TRBJ2-5; D might be TRBD1 or TRBD2, each matching 6 bases. Trimming cost V 3 bases and J 1 base, with 16 bases left between them. Germline V gives CDR1 SGHKS, CDR2 YYEKEE (reference sequence). The CDR3 length is 16 residues. The CDR3, as DNA: TGTGCCAGCAGCTCCCTTAGGGGGGCCGGCCAAGAGACCCAGTACTTC. Translated, it gives CASSSLRGAGQETQYF.

The chain joins TRBV28 to TRBJ2-1; 8 positions match TRBD2. CDR3 length: 16 amino acids. V was pared by 5 bases and J by 2 bases, with 8 bases of the junction left unmatched. Germline loops: CDR1 MDHEN, CDR2 SYDVKM. The CDR3 loop reads CASSTSSGSPYNEQFF. DNA for the CDR3: TGTGCCAGCAGTACATCTAGCGGGTCCCCCTACAATGAGCAGTTCTTC.

V usage is TRBV28 and J usage is TRBJ2-5; D is unresolved. With 3 bases removed from V and 4 bases from J, the gap between germline ends came to 12 bases. Per the germline V gene, CDR1 is MDHEN and CDR2 is SYDVKM. The CDR3 is 14 amino acids. The CDR3 DNA reads as TGTGCCAGCAGTTTTAGGCGGCCCGGAGAGACCCAGTACTTC. Its protein product is CASSFRRPGETQYF.

This clonotype has at least ten counts. This sequence joins TRBV7-8 and TRBJ2-2; no clear D gene. In germline, CDR1 is SGHVS, CDR2 FQNEAQ. This CDR3 has 19 amino acids. Trimming removed 5 bases at V and 0 bases at J, with 22 bases between. Written as DNA, the CDR3 is TGTGCCAGCAGCCCATCCGCATCAACCCCCTTGGCGAACACCGGGGAGCTGTTTTTT. Translating it yields CASSPSASTPLANTGELFF.

In this sample, this clonotype turned up many times. The chain joins TRBV7-9 to TRBJ2-5; weak D call: TRBD2 (5 bases). Germline V gene sequence: CDR1 SEHNR, CDR2 FQNEAQ (reference sequence). CDR3 size: 10 residues. Trimming cost V 5 bases and J 7 bases, with 5 bases left between them. CDR3 in amino acids: CASSRGTQYF. The CDR3 bases are TGTGCCAGCAGCCGGGGGACCCAGTACTTC.

At least ten counts were recorded for this clonotype. This chain connects TRBV18 to TRBJ2-1, with unresolved D. The length of the CDR3 is 12 residues. V dropped 2 bases and J dropped 9 bases, with 8 bases sitting between them. Per germline, CDR1 KGHSH and CDR2 LQKENI. The CDR3 coding sequence is TGTGCCAGCTCACCAAAAGAAGGTGAGCAGTTCTTC. It encodes CASSPKEGEQFF. Combining the CDR3 with reference TRBV18 and TRBJ2-1 gives the whole variable domain NAGVMQNPRHLVRRRGQEARLRCSPMKGHSHVYWYRQLPEEGLKFMVYLQKENIIDESGMPKERFSAEFPKEGPSILRIQQVVRGDSAAYFCASSPKEGEQFFGPGTRLTVL.

This clonotype has just a few counts. This chain links TRBV10-3 with TRBJ1-5; a possible D gene is TRBD1 (6 bases). Germline lookup yields CDR1 ENHRY and CDR2 SYGVKD. The CDR3 consists of 13 residues. V was cut by 10 bases and J by 4 bases, with 14 bases left in between. Here the CDR3 reads CATTNQGNQPQHF. CDR3 in DNA: TGTGCCACCACAAATCAGGGGAATCAGCCCCAGCATTTT.

This rearrangement joins TRBV12-3 or TRBV12-4 to TRBJ1-3; 10 bases agree with TRBD1. The CDR3 loop spans 16 amino acids. J lost 0 bases, V lost 7 bases, and 6 bases had no gene match. Here the CDR3 reads CASTLGQGYSGNTIYF. The DNA for the CDR3 is TGTGCCAGCACTCTGGGACAGGGGTACTCTGGAAACACCATATATTTT.

This clonotype was seen ten or more times. The genes are TRBV7-3 and TRBJ2-6; D is ambiguous. Between the trimmed V and J ends, which lost 4 bases and 0 bases, there was a span of 7 bases. CDR1 is SGHTA, CDR2 FQGTGA, per germline. The CDR3 has 15 amino acids. The CDR3 DNA reads as TGTGCCAGCAGCTCCGCCCGCTCTGGGGCCAACGTCCTGACTTTC. Amino acids: CASSSARSGANVLTF.

This clonotype was counted at least ten times. This chain links TRBV7-9 with TRBJ1-2; D is perhaps TRBD1 (5 bases). The CDR3 consists of 14 residues. Germline CDR1 reads SEHNR; CDR2 reads FQNEAQ (reference sequence). The V gene lost 3 bases and the J gene lost 5 bases, with 13 bases spanning the gap. CDR3: CASSFGLRGYGYTF. The DNA for the CDR3 is TGTGCCAGCAGCTTCGGTCTAAGGGGTTATGGCTACACCTTC.

This clonotype has a count of ten or more. For the CDR3, the DNA is TGTGCCAGCAGCCACCAGACAGGGACCTACGAGCAGTACTTC. Translation: CASSHQTGTYEQYF. The genes are TRBV11-2 and TRBJ2-7; 7 bases map to TRBD1. The CDR3 is made up of 14 amino acids. V was clipped by 5 bases and J by 2 bases; unmatched bases: 6. Per germline, CDR1 SGHAT and CDR2 FQNNGV. Together with reference TRBV11-2 and TRBJ2-7, the CDR3 gives the full variable domain: EAGVAQSPRYKIIEKRQSVAFWCNPISGHATLYWYQQILGQGPKLLIQFQNNGVVDDSQLPKDRFSAERLKGVDSTLKIQPAKLEDSAVYLCASSHQTGTYEQYFGPGTRLTVT.

This clonotype appeared a few times. V usage is TRBV7-3 and J usage is TRBJ2-1, with D perhaps matching TRBD1 or TRBD2 (6 bases each). The germline CDR1 and CDR2 sequences are SGHTA and FQGTGA. This CDR3 is 14 amino acids long. Trimming shortened V by 1 base and J by 8 bases, and 12 bases separated the two germline ends. This CDR3 reads CASSLRGGTHEQFF. CDR3 DNA sequence: TGTGCCAGCAGCTTAAGAGGGGGGACCCATGAGCAGTTCTTC.

The V and J genes are TRBV7-9 and TRBJ1-1, with 10 nucleotides matching TRBD1. Losses at the gene ends were 0 bases for V and 10 bases for J; bases not matched to a gene: 5. Germline-derived CDR1 and CDR2 are SEHNR and FQNEAQ (reference sequence). The CDR3 extends over 14 amino acids. CDR3 nucleotides: TGTGCCAGCAGCTTAGCCGGGACAGGGGCGAGAGCTTTCTTT. Encoded protein: CASSLAGTGARAFF.

The table lists this clonotype with a few counts. The genes are TRBV24-1 and TRBJ2-1, with 10 bases lining up with TRBD1. CDR1 and CDR2 (germline): KGHDR, SFDVKD. The CDR3 is made up of 14 amino acids. With 3 bases clipped from V and 10 bases from J, the junction kept 5 bases outside the gene matches. The CDR3 DNA follows: TGTGCCACCAGTGATCAAGGGGACAGGGGAGAGCAGTTCTTC. It encodes CATSDQGDRGEQFF.

In this sample, this clonotype turned up a few times. The chain's CDR3 is CATSKAPGQGYEQYF. As DNA, the CDR3 is TGTGCCACCAGCAAGGCTCCGGGACAGGGTTACGAGCAGTACTTC. The chain has TRBV15 and TRBJ2-7; 9 nucleotides agree with TRBD1. CDR3 length equals 15 residues. Losses at the gene ends were 4 bases for V and 4 bases for J; bases not matched to a gene: 8. CDR1 and CDR2 from the germline V gene are LNHNV and YYDKDF (reference sequence).

This clonotype was recorded at least ten times. V gene TRBV7-2 combines with J gene TRBJ1-2, with D perhaps TRBD1 (6 bases). Germline V gene lookup returns CDR1 SGHTA and CDR2 FQGNSA. Trimming pared 1 base from V and 8 bases from J, leaving 20 bases between. CDR3 size: 16 residues. The CDR3 sequence is CASSLGRQAGDGGYTF. For the CDR3, the DNA is TGTGCCAGCAGCTTAGGGCGACAGGCGGGAGATGGAGGCTACACCTTC. The full variable domain, in which reference TRBV7-2 and TRBJ1-2 provide the parts outside the CDR3, is GAGVSQSPSNKVTEKGKDVELRCDPISGHTALYWYRQSLGQGLEFLIYFQGNSAPDKSGLPSDRFSAERTGGSVSTLTIQRTQQEDSAVYLCASSLGRQAGDGGYTFGSGTRLTVV.

Ten or more counts support this clonotype. The J gene is TRBJ2-5, the V gene TRBV6-2 or TRBV6-3; possibly TRBD2 for D (6 bases). CDR3 length: 13 amino acids. CDR1 is MNHEY and CDR2 is SVGEGT in the germline V gene. V was pared by 2 bases and J by 5 bases, with 9 bases between. The CDR3 nucleotides are TGTGCCAGCAGTTACGCGGGGAGCGAGACCCAGTACTTC. It yields the protein CASSYAGSETQYF.

This clonotype has only a few counts. This chain uses TRBV29-1 with TRBJ1-1; a weak D match, TRBD1 (6 bases). The V end lost 2 bases, the J end lost 3 bases, and 10 bases lay between the germline ends. Germline V gene data show CDR1 as SQVTM and CDR2 as ANQGSEA. The CDR3 runs 13 residues. The CDR3 loop reads CSVERGADTEAFF. For the CDR3, the DNA is TGCAGCGTTGAAAGGGGGGCGGACACTGAAGCTTTCTTT.

This clonotype was recorded at least ten times. V usage is TRBV7-8 and J usage is TRBJ1-1; D is uncertain. This CDR3 has 14 amino acids. Deletions cut 5 bases from V and 4 bases from J, with 14 bases between. The germline V gene has CDR1 SGHVS and CDR2 FQNEAQ. DNA for the CDR3: TGTGCCAGCAGCACGAATGACTGGAGCACTGAAGCTTTCTTT. Its protein product is CASSTNDWSTEAFF.

There are many counts of this clonotype. The V gene is TRBV28, the J gene TRBJ1-6; unclear D gene. This CDR3 is 13 amino acids long. Germline V gene lookup returns CDR1 MDHEN and CDR2 SYDVKM. Trimming stripped 6 bases from V and 6 bases from J, with 9 bases between. CDR3 coding DNA: TGTGCCAGCAGGAGTCAGTTTAATTCACCCCTCCACTTT. It specifies CASRSQFNSPLHF.

This clonotype was seen at least ten times. The gene calls are TRBV28 and TRBJ2-5; D ambiguous. Germline V gene sequence: CDR1 MDHEN, CDR2 SYDVKM. The V end lost 7 bases, the J end lost 0 bases, and 15 bases lay between the germline ends. The CDR3 has 15 amino acids. CDR3 nucleotide sequence: TGTGCCAGCACCCCCAGCGAAACCAACCAAGAGACCCAGTACTTC. This encodes CASTPSETNQETQYF. The full variable domain, completed using reference TRBV28 and TRBJ2-5, is DVKVTQSSRYLVKRTGEKVFLECVQDMDHENMFWYRQDPGLGLRLIYFSYDVKMKEKGDIPEGYSVSREKKERFSLILESASTNQTSMYLCASTPSETNQETQYFGPGTRLLVL.

This sequence joins TRBV7-6 and TRBJ2-7; 14 bases map to TRBD2. Trimming cost V 5 bases and J 7 bases; bases outside gene matches: 7. Germline lookup yields CDR1 SGHVS and CDR2 FNYEAQ. This CDR3 is built from 15 residues. The CDR3 DNA is TGTGCCAGCAGCGGGGGGACTAGCGGGAGCGTTGAGCAGTACTTC. As protein: CASSGGTSGSVEQYF.